Each of the 32 T cell receptor beta chains below was sequenced from the same sample in a study of graft-versus-host responses after intestinal transplantation. Assay: immunoSEQ multiplex PCR; the TCRdb copy retains only in-frame clones and omits some. The table includes 75,000 to 100,000 clones, approximately 85% detected once. Sequencing used PBMCs, obtained 255 days after intestinal transplant. The receptors were sampled from a human patient who received an intestinal transplant, so some T cells may come from the graft donor.

V and J are TRBV10-3 and TRBJ2-7, with 11 bases fitting TRBD2. The CDR3 contains 15 residues. V lost 2 bases, J lost 3 bases, and 3 bases stayed unmatched. Germline V gives CDR1 ENHRY, CDR2 SYGVKD. CDR3 DNA sequence: TGTGCCATCAGTGAGCCTAGCGGGAGGAACTACGAGCAGTACTTC. Its protein product is CAISEPSGRNYEQYF.

This chain joins TRBV7-2 and TRBJ2-7, with 8 nucleotides matching TRBD2. CDR3 length: 16 amino acids. J was trimmed by 0 bases and V by 5 bases; bases with no gene match: 9. Per germline, CDR1 SGHTA and CDR2 FQGNSA. This chain's CDR3 is CASSPLGSGDSYEQYF. CDR3 coding DNA: TGTGCCAGCAGCCCTCTGGGTAGCGGGGACTCCTACGAGCAGTACTTC.

Remarks on this clone: The junction differs from germline at one of its ends, possibly a read error. This specimen includes other DNA sequences encoding the same CDR3. V is TRBV25-1 and J is TRBJ1-4; a possible D gene is TRBD1 (5 bases). The CDR3 length is 15 residues. In germline, CDR1 is MGHDK, CDR2 SYGVNS. As DNA, the CDR3 is TGTGCCAGCAGTGAATGGGCAGGGTTGAATGAAAAGCTGTTTTTT. Protein: CASSEWAGLNEKLFF.

The V and J genes are TRBV7-8 and TRBJ2-1; D may correspond to TRBD1 or TRBD2 (6 bases each). The V end was cut by 4 bases, the J end by 4 bases, with 17 bases between. The CDR3 is 16 amino acids. CDR1 and CDR2 (germline): SGHVS, FQNEAQ. CDR3 sequence: CASSSPRGGGYNEQFF. The CDR3 DNA reads TGTGCCAGCAGCTCCCCTCGCGGAGGGGGGTACAATGAGCAGTTCTTC.

The chain uses TRBV29-1 and TRBJ2-1, with D possibly TRBD2 on 6 matching bases. Per the germline V gene, CDR1 is SQVTM and CDR2 is ANQGSEA. CDR3 length: 14 residues. The V gene lost 7 bases and the J gene lost 2 bases, with 15 bases spanning the gap. This CDR3 reads CSGDGGGAYNEQFF. CDR3 DNA sequence: TGCAGCGGTGACGGGGGAGGAGCCTACAATGAGCAGTTCTTC.

The chain carries TRBV2 and TRBJ2-1; 8 bases align to TRBD1. The V segment lost 2 bases and the J segment 4 bases; nucleotides outside the gene matches: 16. The CDR3 spans 19 residues. Germline assignment: CDR1 SNHLY and CDR2 FYNNEI. The CDR3 reads CASSEPPRTGRLEYNEQFF. The DNA for the CDR3 is TGTGCCAGCAGTGAACCGCCTCGGACAGGGAGGTTGGAGTACAATGAGCAGTTCTTC.

The chain is built from TRBV27 and TRBJ2-2; TRBD1 aligns across 9 bases. The CDR3 covers 17 residues. The germline V gene has CDR1 MNHEY and CDR2 SMNVEV (reference sequence). After removal of 11 bases from V and 6 bases from J, the junction contained 19 bases not matched to a gene. This chain's CDR3 is CACGTGTTSRVPGELFF. The CDR3 DNA follows: TGTGCCTGCGGGACAGGGACCACCTCAAGGGTACCCGGGGAGCTGTTTTTT.

The rearrangement joins TRBV6-6 to TRBJ2-7; 9 positions agree with TRBD1. Germline trimming cut 4 bases from V and 3 bases from J; bases unmatched to any gene: 4. CDR1 is MNHNY, CDR2 SVGAGI, per germline (reference sequence). The CDR3 contains 14 residues. The CDR3 sequence: CASSSGQGNYEQYF. As DNA, the CDR3 is TGTGCCAGCAGTTCCGGACAGGGGAACTACGAGCAGTACTTC.

The chain couples TRBV13 to TRBJ1-2; a weak D match, TRBD1 (5 bases). The CDR3 length is 14 residues. V was trimmed by 6 bases and J by 5 bases, leaving 16 bases between them. Germline V gene sequence: CDR1 PRHDT, CDR2 FYEKMQ (reference sequence). DNA for the CDR3: TGTGCCAGCAGAGAGGGGTGGGTTGAGTATGGCTACACCTTC. This encodes CASREGWVEYGYTF.

The rearrangement links TRBV15 to TRBJ1-4, with D possibly TRBD1 on 5 matching bases. The CDR3 contains 18 residues. Germline V gives CDR1 LNHNV, CDR2 YYDKDF (reference sequence). With 0 bases removed from V and 15 bases from J, the gap between germline ends came to 29 bases. The CDR3 loop is CATSRDKEGTAYRGWVFF. Written as DNA, the CDR3 is TGTGCCACCAGCAGAGACAAGGAAGGGACGGCCTATCGAGGATGGGTGTTTTTT. Full variable domain (outside the CDR3, taken from reference TRBV15 and TRBJ1-4): DAMVIQNPRYQVTQFGKPVTLSCSQTLNHNVMYWYQQKSSQAPKLLFHYYDKDFNNEADTPDNFQSRRPNTSFCFLDIRSPGLGDTAMYLCATSRDKEGTAYRGWVFFGSGTQLSVL.

The rearrangement joins TRBV7-9 to TRBJ1-5; D remains unclear. V lost 5 bases and J lost 2, with 7 bases in between. The length of the CDR3 is 13 residues. Germline V lookup: CDR1 SEHNR, CDR2 FQNEAQ (reference sequence). The CDR3 DNA sequence: TGTGCCAGCAGCGCAGTAGGCAATCAGCCCCAGCATTTT. It yields the protein CASSAVGNQPQHF.

The chain carries TRBV5-6 and TRBJ1-3; possibly TRBD1 for D (5 bases). V was cut by 1 base and J by 3 bases, with 14 bases left in between. The CDR3 length is 16 residues. Germline assignment: CDR1 SGHDT and CDR2 YYEEEE. CDR3 DNA: TGTGCCAGCAGCTTGTTCGGGGGGAGCGGTGGAAACACCATATATTTT. It yields the protein CASSLFGGSGGNTIYF.

V usage is TRBV6-1 and J usage is TRBJ2-7; 7 bases align to TRBD2. Looked up from germline, CDR1 is MNHNS and CDR2 is SASEGT. V shed 3 bases, J shed 6 bases, and the junction held 8 bases outside the gene matches. The CDR3 runs 14 residues. CDR3 sequence reads: CASSESGIKPEQYF. The CDR3 coding sequence is TGTGCCAGCAGTGAGAGCGGGATTAAGCCCGAGCAGTACTTC.

The chain combines TRBV9 with TRBJ2-2; D remains unclear. Trimming cost V 3 bases and J 0 bases, with 6 bases left between them. Germline CDR1 SGDLS, CDR2 YYNGEE. This CDR3 contains 14 residues. For the CDR3, the DNA is TGTGCCAGCAGCGCCAGGCCGAACACCGGGGAGCTGTTTTTT. Its translation: CASSARPNTGELFF. Looking up the rest from reference TRBV9 and TRBJ2-2 gives the full variable domain: DSGVTQTPKHLITATGQRVTLRCSPRSGDLSVYWYQQSLDQGLQFLIQYYNGEERAKGNILERFSAQQFPDLHSELNLSSLELGDSALYFCASSARPNTGELFFGEGSRLTVL.

The chain carries TRBV10-1 and TRBJ2-2; 8 bases are a match to TRBD1. Losses at the gene ends were 8 bases for V and 1 base for J; bases not matched to a gene: 3. The V gene's germline CDR1 is WNHNN and CDR2 SYGVQD (reference sequence). The CDR3 sequence is 14 residues long. In DNA form, the CDR3 reads TGCGCCAGCGGAGACAGGGGGAACACCGGGGAGCTGTTTTTT. This translates into CASGDRGNTGELFF.

The chain uses TRBV6-6 and TRBJ1-2; a possible D gene is TRBD1 (5 bases). V dropped 4 bases and J dropped 2 bases, with 14 bases sitting between them. From germline, CDR1 is MNHNY and CDR2 SVGAGI (reference sequence). The CDR3 spans 15 residues. The CDR3 bases are TGTGCCAGCAGTTTCGACGAGGGGATGAACTATGGCTACACCTTC. Translating gives CASSFDEGMNYGYTF.

The chain joins TRBV18 to TRBJ2-1; TRBD2 might be the D (5 bases). The CDR3 is 16 residues long. Germline lookup yields CDR1 KGHSH and CDR2 LQKENI. The V and J ends lost 2 bases and 0 bases respectively, with 11 bases between them. The CDR3 region is CASSPGLTTSYNEQFF. CDR3 nucleotides: TGTGCCAGCTCACCAGGACTGACTACCTCCTACAATGAGCAGTTCTTC.

A note on this clone: A junction end diverges from the germline sequence, so it may reflect a read error. The chain carries TRBV6-5 and TRBJ2-3, with D perhaps given as TRBD1 or TRBD2 (7 bases each). CDR3 length equals 14 residues. Germline V gene lookup returns CDR1 MNHEY and CDR2 SVGAGI. CDR3 sequence reads: CASRPGGGTDTQYF. The CDR3 DNA sequence: TGTGCCAGCAGACCAGGGGGGGGCACCGATACGCAGTATTTT.

This clone was seen only once. This rearrangement joins TRBV10-2 to TRBJ2-7; D might be TRBD2 (5 bases). Looked up from germline, CDR1 is WSHSY and CDR2 is SAAADI. The CDR3 consists of 11 residues. V shed 6 bases and J shed 5 bases, with 8 bases lying between them. The CDR3 here is CASRDFNEQYV. CDR3 DNA sequence: TGCGCCAGCAGGGACTTCAACGAGCAGTACGTC.

This clone was observed a single time. The J gene is TRBJ2-7, the V gene TRBV13; TRBD1 aligns across 7 bases. V lost 0 bases and J lost 0; bases outside the gene matches: 2. The CDR3 contains 15 residues. CDR1 PRHDT and CDR2 FYEKMQ come from the germline V gene (reference sequence). The CDR3 region is CASSLGRDSSYEQYV. CDR3 nucleotide sequence: TGTGCCAGCAGCTTAGGGAGGGACAGCTCCTACGAGCAGTACGTC.

The V gene is TRBV6-5, the J gene TRBJ1-2, with TRBD1 identical over 8 bases. V lost 5 bases and J lost 0; bases outside the gene matches: 5. The CDR3 totals 15 residues. The germline V gene has CDR1 MNHEY and CDR2 SVGAGI. DNA of the CDR3: TGTGCCAGCAGTGCTGGGACAGGTTCTAACTATGGCTACACCTTC. Amino acid sequence: CASSAGTGSNYGYTF.

The chain joins TRBV5-5 to TRBJ2-7; D is perhaps TRBD1 (5 bases). This CDR3 contains 14 residues. The germline V and J ends were trimmed by 5 bases and 3 bases, with 15 bases remaining between them. Germline V CDR1 and CDR2: SGHKS, YYEKEE (reference sequence). CDR3 residues: CASRPTGSGYEQYV. In DNA form, the CDR3 reads TGTGCCAGCAGACCCACAGGATCTGGCTACGAGCAGTACGTC.

V is TRBV30 and J is TRBJ2-3, with a possible D match to TRBD1 (6 bases). V lost 3 bases and J 6 bases, leaving 7 bases between the germline ends. The CDR3 loop spans 11 amino acids. Per the germline V gene, CDR1 is GTSNPN and CDR2 is SVGIG (reference sequence). CDR3 nucleotide sequence: TGTGCCTGGAGCCAGGGGGATACGCAGTATTTT. Protein sequence: CAWSQGDTQYF.

The J gene is TRBJ1-2, the V gene TRBV6-5; no reliable D call. Trimming left V 3 bases short and J 1 base short, with 12 bases between. Germline V gene lookup returns CDR1 MNHEY and CDR2 SVGAGI. This CDR3 spans 15 amino acids. The CDR3 DNA sequence: TGTGCCAGCAGTTATGGGCAGGCTCTTAACTATGGCTACACCTTC. It yields the protein CASSYGQALNYGYTF.

J is TRBJ1-1 and V is TRBV4-3, with D tentatively TRBD1 (5 bases). The CDR3 has 13 residues. V was pared by 4 bases and J by 1 base, with 7 bases between. Germline CDR1 LGHNA, CDR2 YSLEER. The DNA of the CDR3 is TGCGCCAGCAGCCCGCAGGGGAACACTGAAGCTTTCTTT. It specifies CASSPQGNTEAFF.

This rearrangement joins TRBV9 to TRBJ1-1, with a tentative D call TRBD1 (6 bases). CDR3 length equals 13 residues. V was trimmed by 4 bases and J by 3 bases, leaving 10 bases between them. Per the germline V gene, CDR1 is SGDLS and CDR2 is YYNGEE. CDR3 DNA sequence: TGTGCCAGCAGCCGAGGGGGGGACACTGAAGCTTTCTTT. Translating it yields CASSRGGDTEAFF.

In DNA, the CDR3 is TGTGCCAGCAGCCAGAATCCGTGGACAGGAAAGTTCTTC. This translates into CASSQNPWTGKFF. The J gene is TRBJ2-1, the V gene TRBV7-8, with 7 bases lining up with TRBD1. V lost 5 bases to trimming and J lost 14 bases; unmatched junction nucleotides: 12. The germline gives CDR1 SGHVS, CDR2 FQNEAQ. The CDR3 consists of 13 residues.

V usage is TRBV13 and J usage is TRBJ2-7, with 12 bases fitting TRBD2. J lost 0 bases, V lost 5 bases, and 8 bases had no gene match. Germline-derived CDR1 and CDR2 are PRHDT and FYEKMQ (reference sequence). This CDR3 region has 17 residues. Written as DNA, the CDR3 is TGTGCCAGCAGCCAGGGACTAGCGGGCGTTCTCTCCTACGAGCAGTACTTC. Its translation: CASSQGLAGVLSYEQYF.

The chain uses TRBV5-1 and TRBJ1-1; 8 bases line up with TRBD1. Trimming at V came to 0 bases and at J to 1 base, leaving 8 bases not matched to a gene. The CDR3 sequence is 17 residues long. The germline gives CDR1 SGHRS, CDR2 YFSETQ. This CDR3 reads CASSLGQGLGSNTEAFF. The CDR3 DNA is TGCGCCAGCAGCTTGGGACAGGGGCTTGGGTCGAACACTGAAGCTTTCTTT.

V and J are TRBV28 and TRBJ1-1; possible D gene TRBD1, 6 bases. V was cut by 2 bases and J by 5 bases, with 12 bases left in between. CDR1 and CDR2 from the germline V gene are MDHEN and SYDVKM. This CDR3 has 14 residues. The CDR3 DNA is TGTGCCAGCAGTTTAGGGGGCACAGGAACTGAAGCTTTCTTT. It specifies CASSLGGTGTEAFF.

This clone was observed a single time. The chain recombines TRBV5-8 with TRBJ1-5; TRBD1 matches at 9 bases. With V trimmed by 4 bases and J by 6 bases, 14 bases remained unmatched. Germline V lookup: CDR1 SGHTS, CDR2 YDEGEE. CDR3 size: 17 residues. CDR3 residues: CASSLGTGLVESQPQHF. The CDR3 nucleotides read TGTGCCAGCAGCCTAGGGACAGGGTTGGTAGAATCTCAGCCCCAGCATTTT.

The genes are TRBV5-1 and TRBJ2-2; D gene uncertain. This CDR3 spans 14 amino acids. Germline lookup yields CDR1 SGHRS and CDR2 YFSETQ. The V gene lost 4 bases and the J gene lost 4 bases, with 11 bases spanning the gap. This chain's CDR3 is CASSPPEPTGELFF. The CDR3 region has the DNA TGCGCCAGCAGCCCGCCCGAACCCACCGGGGAGCTGTTTTTT.